Below, 30 T cell receptor beta chains from the same sample are listed, as sequenced in a study of cytomegalovirus exposure and HLA in healthy donors. The PCR ran on 60 Vbeta and 13 Jbeta primers. Generated by immunoSEQ multiplex PCR, the TCRdb table keeps only in-frame clones and is missing some. Among tens of thousands of clones listed, 78% were seen once. Sequencing was done on a sample of PBMCs. The source of these receptors is a man in his late teens or twenties in good health and CMV-seropositive.

The chain links TRBV18 to TRBJ1-3; D remains unclear. V was cut by 2 bases and J by 1 base, with 6 bases left in between. The V gene's germline CDR1 is KGHSH and CDR2 LQKENI. This CDR3 has 14 residues. In DNA form, the CDR3 reads TGTGCCAGCTCACCAGAGGGTTCTGGAAACACCATATATTTT. The encoded protein is CASSPEGSGNTIYF.

This chain connects TRBV4-1 to TRBJ2-7; TRBD1 matches at 12 bases. The CDR3 runs 15 residues. Germline loops: CDR1 MGHRA, CDR2 YSYEKL. The V and J ends lost 4 bases and 0 bases, in that order; junction bases with no gene match: 1. In nucleotides, the CDR3 is TGCGCCAGCAGCCGGGGACAGGGGGCCTCCTACGAGCAGTACTTC. This gives the protein CASSRGQGASYEQYF.

This sequence joins TRBV5-1 and TRBJ2-1; maybe TRBD2 (6 bases). V gave up 3 bases and J gave up 10 bases, with 20 bases separating them. CDR1 SGHRS and CDR2 YFSETQ come from the germline V gene. This CDR3 has 15 amino acids. CDR3 loop: CASSSSLARNWEQFF. The CDR3 nucleotides are TGCGCCAGCAGCTCTTCACTAGCCCGAAATTGGGAGCAGTTCTTC.

This clone has only one observation. The V gene is TRBV10-3, the J gene TRBJ2-5; 7 nucleotides align to TRBD2. The CDR3 is 14 residues long. Germline trimming cut 8 bases from V and 5 bases from J; bases unmatched to any gene: 11. Germline CDR1 is ENHRY and CDR2 is SYGVKD. CDR3 sequence: CAISRRESRETQYF. The CDR3 nucleotides are TGTGCCATCTCCCGGCGGGAGTCCAGGGAGACCCAGTACTTC.

The table lists this clone with a few counts. This sequence joins TRBV19 and TRBJ2-3; 7 bases agree with TRBD1. This CDR3 contains 12 residues. Looked up from germline, CDR1 is LNHDA and CDR2 is SQIVND (reference sequence). CDR3 sequence: CFPGQRTDTQYF. Written as DNA, the CDR3 is TGTTTCCCGGGACAGAGGACAGATACGCAGTATTTT.

The chain joins TRBV11-2 to TRBJ2-7; 7 bases map to TRBD1. Germline V lookup: CDR1 SGHAT, CDR2 FQNNGV. The CDR3 is 15 amino acids. The V segment lost 5 bases and the J segment 4 bases; nucleotides outside the gene matches: 11. The CDR3 here is CASSLRQGRGYEQYF. The DNA for the CDR3 is TGTGCCAGCAGCCTCCGACAGGGACGGGGATACGAGCAGTACTTC.

V usage is TRBV7-8 and J usage is TRBJ2-1; 13 bases fit TRBD2. After removal of 5 bases from V and 5 bases from J, the junction contained 15 bases not matched to a gene. The length of the CDR3 is 19 residues. CDR1 SGHVS and CDR2 FQNEAQ come from the germline V gene. The DNA of the CDR3 is TGTGCCAGCAGCGGGCGCACTAGCGGGAGGGCCAGCGTTAACAATGAGCAGTTCTTC. This translates into CASSGRTSGRASVNNEQFF.

This chain uses TRBV9 with TRBJ2-7; D is possibly TRBD2 (6 bases). V was shortened by 4 bases and J by 3 bases, with 14 bases between the two germline ends. The CDR3 loop spans 14 amino acids. The germline gives CDR1 SGDLS, CDR2 YYNGEE. The CDR3 spells CASSPRLDFYEQYF. CDR3 sequence (DNA): TGTGCCAGCAGCCCCCGACTAGATTTCTACGAGCAGTACTTC.

The chain uses TRBV28 and TRBJ2-7; 7 bases line up with TRBD1. Germline trimming cut 6 bases from V and 7 bases from J; bases unmatched to any gene: 6. The CDR3 covers 12 residues. The germline gives CDR1 MDHEN, CDR2 SYDVKM. In nucleotides, the CDR3 is TGTGCCAGCAGCTTGACAGGGAAAGAGCAGTACTTC. It translates to CASSLTGKEQYF.

The J gene is TRBJ2-3, the V gene TRBV7-9; weak D call: TRBD2 (6 bases). The CDR3 consists of 14 residues. Germline V gene data show CDR1 as SEHNR and CDR2 as FQNEAQ (reference sequence). V was shortened by 5 bases and J by 2 bases, with 11 bases between the two germline ends. CDR3 amino acids: CASSPSGFTDTQYF. For the CDR3, the DNA is TGTGCCAGCAGCCCGAGCGGGTTCACAGATACGCAGTATTTT.

The rearrangement joins TRBV7-9 to TRBJ2-7, with 7 bases matching TRBD2. Germline trimming cut 1 base from V and 4 bases from J; bases unmatched to any gene: 4. The CDR3 has 14 residues. The germline V gene encodes CDR1 SEHNR and CDR2 FQNEAQ (reference sequence). As DNA, the CDR3 is TGTGCCAGCAGCTTAGTCGGGAGGAATTACGAGCAGTACTTC. Residues: CASSLVGRNYEQYF.

The chain combines TRBV6-4 with TRBJ2-2; D ambiguous. The ends were cut back, 4 bases at V and 4 bases at J, with 13 bases in the middle. This CDR3 comprises 15 residues. CDR1 is MRHNA, CDR2 SNTAGT, per germline. In DNA form, the CDR3 reads TGTGCCAGCAGTGGAGAACCGATACCCACCGGGGAGCTGTTTTTT. It encodes CASSGEPIPTGELFF.

This chain joins TRBV11-2 and TRBJ1-3; perhaps TRBD1 as D (6 bases). The CDR3 has 17 residues. CDR1 and CDR2 from the germline V gene are SGHAT and FQNNGV. Trimming took 5 bases from V and 2 from J, leaving 19 bases between them. The CDR3: CASSGRIQGLTGNTIYF. CDR3 nucleotide sequence: TGTGCCAGCAGCGGAAGAATACAGGGCCTAACTGGAAACACCATATATTTT. The full variable domain, its missing parts supplied by reference TRBV11-2 and TRBJ1-3, is EAGVAQSPRYKIIEKRQSVAFWCNPISGHATLYWYQQILGQGPKLLIQFQNNGVVDDSQLPKDRFSAERLKGVDSTLKIQPAKLEDSAVYLCASSGRIQGLTGNTIYFGEGSWLTVV.

This clone has more than one count but fewer than ten. This sequence joins TRBV2 and TRBJ2-4; TRBD1 is a possible D gene (6 bases). This CDR3 comprises 18 residues. Germline V gene sequence: CDR1 SNHLY, CDR2 FYNNEI. V was cut by 6 bases and J by 2 bases, with 23 bases left in between. In DNA form, the CDR3 reads TGTGCCAGCAGCCCCAGCCTACAGGGAATGTGGACCAAAAACATTCAGTACTTC. This encodes CASSPSLQGMWTKNIQYF.

This sequence joins TRBV27 and TRBJ2-7, with 9 bases that match TRBD1. Germline-derived CDR1 and CDR2 are MNHEY and SMNVEV (reference sequence). The junction had 25 bases not matched to a gene; V was cut back by 4 bases and J by 6 bases. The CDR3 spans 20 residues. The CDR3 DNA sequence: TGTGCCAGCAGTTCGACCGGGACAGGGTTGGCGGAGTCGTTTTTGGGCGAGCAGTACTTC. Its protein product is CASSSTGTGLAESFLGEQYF.

The V gene is TRBV6-5, the J gene TRBJ1-2; 8 nucleotides align to TRBD1. With V trimmed by 0 bases and J by 2 bases, 5 bases remained unmatched. The CDR3 spans 16 residues. The germline CDR1 and CDR2 sequences are MNHEY and SVGAGI. DNA of the CDR3: TGTGCCAGCAGTTACTCTGAGGGACAGGAGAACTATGGCTACACCTTC. Its translation is CASSYSEGQENYGYTF.

V gene TRBV1 combines with J gene TRBJ1-3; whether TRBD1, the table's D call, matches the DNA was not checked. TRBV1 counts as a pseudogene. This CDR3 is 15 amino acids long. CDR3 sequence reads: CTSSQGDREGNTIYF. The DNA of the CDR3 is TGCACCAGCAGCCAAGGAGACAGGGAGGGAAACACCATATATTTT.

The chain joins TRBV29-1 to TRBJ2-6; 8 bases fit TRBD1. In germline, CDR1 is SQVTM, CDR2 ANQGSEA. This CDR3 is 17 amino acids long. The trim removed 7 bases at V and 2 bases at J, leaving 13 bases unmatched. CDR3 loop: CSAVDRGKGTGANVLTF. CDR3 DNA: TGCAGCGCCGTAGACAGGGGAAAGGGGACTGGGGCCAACGTCCTGACTTTC.

The CDR3 sequence is CASIRATEAFF. CDR3 sequence (DNA): TGTGCCAGCATCAGGGCCACTGAAGCTTTCTTT. The gene calls are TRBV28 and TRBJ1-1; weak D call: TRBD1 (5 bases). In germline, CDR1 is MDHEN, CDR2 SYDVKM. The CDR3 has 11 amino acids. Trimming left V 7 bases short and J 4 bases short, with 7 bases between.

The chain joins TRBV5-1 to TRBJ2-7; possible D gene TRBD2, 6 bases. The CDR3 has 17 residues. With 4 bases removed from V and 0 bases from J, the gap between germline ends came to 20 bases. CDR1 is SGHRS, CDR2 YFSETQ, per germline. The CDR3 loop reads CASSLGLLSGNSYEQYF. The CDR3, as DNA: TGCGCCAGCAGCCTCGGACTCCTTAGCGGAAACTCCTACGAGCAGTACTTC.

This clone was found a few times. This chain connects TRBV4-1 to TRBJ1-2, with D tentatively TRBD1 (6 bases). With 10 bases removed from V and 9 bases from J, the gap between germline ends came to 18 bases. The CDR3 consists of 12 residues. Germline-derived CDR1 and CDR2 are MGHRA and YSYEKL. The CDR3 DNA sequence: TGCGCCACCGGGTGGGGGACAAGAAGCTACACCTTC. Its protein is CATGWGTRSYTF.

This clone appeared a single time. The chain recombines TRBV10-3 with TRBJ2-7; the D is unclear. Germline loops: CDR1 ENHRY, CDR2 SYGVKD. Deletions cut 5 bases from V and 2 bases from J, with 16 bases between. The CDR3 loop spans 15 amino acids. This CDR3 is CAISYSPLSPYEQYF. The CDR3 nucleotides are TGTGCCATCAGTTATAGCCCATTAAGCCCCTACGAGCAGTACTTC.

CDR3 coding DNA: TGTGCCAGCAGCCTAAATCAGCCCCAGCATTTT. Residues: CASSLNQPQHF. The chain recombines TRBV6-1 with TRBJ1-5, with no clear D. Germline V gives CDR1 MNHNS, CDR2 SASEGT. This CDR3 comprises 11 residues. V shed 6 bases and J shed 4 bases, with 4 bases lying between them.

This chain links TRBV6-5 with TRBJ2-1, with TRBD2 matching over 8 bases. The CDR3 consists of 15 residues. The germline V gene has CDR1 MNHEY and CDR2 SVGAGI. Trimming at V came to 6 bases and at J to 0 bases, leaving 4 bases not matched to a gene. This chain's CDR3 is CASRFLAGSYNEQFF. CDR3 bases: TGTGCCAGCAGGTTCCTAGCGGGCTCCTACAATGAGCAGTTCTTC.

The chain combines TRBV6-5 with TRBJ1-3; unclear D gene. Trimming stripped 6 bases from V and 4 bases from J, with 10 bases between. CDR1 MNHEY and CDR2 SVGAGI come from the germline V gene. CDR3 length: 13 residues. The DNA for the CDR3 is TGTGCCAGCAGACAAACCACGGGAAACACCATATATTTT. It yields the protein CASRQTTGNTIYF.

This chain connects TRBV28 to TRBJ2-4; 12 positions agree with TRBD2. This CDR3 is 15 amino acids long. Germline V gives CDR1 MDHEN, CDR2 SYDVKM. J gave up 7 bases and V 5 bases, and 6 bases lay outside the gene matches. The CDR3 loop is CASSPTSGRTNIQYF. The DNA of the CDR3 is TGTGCCAGCAGTCCAACTAGCGGGAGGACCAACATTCAGTACTTC.

The chain carries TRBV7-9 and TRBJ2-7; D might be TRBD2 (6 bases). Germline assignment: CDR1 SEHNR and CDR2 FQNEAQ (reference sequence). CDR3 length: 14 amino acids. V was pared by 5 bases and J by 4 bases, with 15 bases between. This chain's CDR3 is CASSHSGFRYEQYF. CDR3 coding DNA: TGTGCCAGCAGCCATAGCGGTTTTAGGTACGAGCAGTACTTC. Based on the CDR3 plus reference TRBV7-9 and TRBJ2-7, the full variable domain is DTGVSQNPRHKITKRGQNVTFRCDPISEHNRLYWYRQTLGQGPEFLTYFQNEAQLEKSRLLSDRFSAERPKGSFSTLEIQRTEQGDSAMYLCASSHSGFRYEQYFGPGTRLTVT.

The chain couples TRBV6-5 to TRBJ2-7, with D hard to call. The CDR3 runs 14 residues. Trimming took 5 bases from V and 2 from J, leaving 13 bases between them. The germline gives CDR1 MNHEY, CDR2 SVGAGI. CDR3 DNA: TGTGCCAGCAGTCCCCGGGTCTTCCCCTACGAGCAGTACTTC. Encoded protein: CASSPRVFPYEQYF.

This clone was detected only a few times. V usage is TRBV5-1 and J usage is TRBJ2-4; no firm D call. V was trimmed by 0 bases and J by 1 base, leaving 11 bases between them. Germline CDR1 and CDR2: SGHRS and YFSETQ. This CDR3 is built from 16 residues. CDR3 DNA: TGCGCCAGCAGCTTGGATGCGGTTCGGGCCAAAAACATTCAGTACTTC. Amino acids: CASSLDAVRAKNIQYF.

The chain recombines TRBV4-3 with TRBJ2-1; 12 nucleotides line up with TRBD2. The CDR3 is 18 amino acids. Looked up from germline, CDR1 is LGHNA and CDR2 is YSLEER. The trim removed 3 bases at V and 2 bases at J, leaving 8 bases unmatched. CDR3 DNA sequence: TGCGCCAGCAGCCAGAGTTTGACTAGCGGGAGCCCCTACAATGAGCAGTTCTTC. Its protein is CASSQSLTSGSPYNEQFF.